This TCR beta chain was documented in a study of cytomegalovirus exposure and HLA in healthy donors. PCR employed 60 Vbeta and 13 Jbeta primers. Assay used: immunoSEQ multiplex PCR; TCRdb lists only in-frame clones, some missing. The data hold 160,000 or so clones, with 75% observed a single time. Germline-derived CDR1 and CDR2 are SGHDN and FVKESK. CDR3 length equals 16 residues. V lost 0 bases and J 1 base, leaving 12 bases between the germline ends. This chain connects TRBV14 to TRBJ1-1; D is possibly TRBD1 (5 bases). The TCR comes from a female donor in good health and CMV-seronegative. Sequencing used PBMCs. Here the CDR3 reads CASSQDSLGQNTEAFF. The CDR3 DNA sequence: TGTGCCAGCAGCCAAGATTCATTAGGACAGAACACTGAAGCTTTCTTT. The full variable domain, completed using reference TRBV14 and TRBJ1-1, is EAGVTQFPSHSVIEKGQTVTLRCDPISGHDNLYWYRRVMGKEIKFLLHFVKESKQDESGMPNNRFLAERTGGTYSTLKVQPAELEDSGVYFCASSQDSLGQNTEAFFGQGTRLTVV.